This T cell receptor (beta chain) was retrieved from a study of T cell clones after liver transplantation. About the research overall: Post-transplant blood was tracked for graft-donor-reactive T cell clones identified in a pre-transplant mixed lymphocyte reaction. Three of eight recipients were HCV-positive; others had non-autoimmune, non-viral indications. Tolerant meant at least one year fully off immunosuppression without liver enzymes above twice normal.

Assay used: immunoSEQ multiplex PCR; TCRdb lists only in-frame clones, some missing. The sample yields 55,000 to 80,000 clones, 90% seen once. Per the germline V gene, CDR1 is LGHNA and CDR2 is YNFKEQ. Losses at the gene ends were 1 base for V and 3 bases for J; bases not matched to a gene: 1. The CDR3 is 14 residues long. The TCR comes from a human donor who received a liver transplant. J is TRBJ2-3 and V is TRBV4-2; 7 bases line up with TRBD2. The sequencing used CD4+ T cells from blood, collected before liver transplant. The CDR3 spells CASSQGSGTDTQYF. The CDR3 DNA follows: TGTGCCAGCAGCCAAGGTAGCGGGACAGATACGCAGTATTTT.